These 9 T cell receptor beta chains were all obtained from the same sample, sequenced in a study of tumor-infiltrating lymphocytes in localized non-small cell lung cancer. Profiling relied on immunoSEQ multiplex PCR, and the TCRdb table lists in-frame clones only, not all of them. This table holds 9,000 to 15,000 clones, roughly 70% found once. Source material: uninvolved lung tissue not adjacent to the tumor. The receptor set was obtained from a human donor with non-small cell lung cancer.

This rearrangement joins TRBV6-1 to TRBJ1-1; possible D gene TRBD1, 6 bases. The CDR3 totals 14 residues. V lost 5 bases and J 5 bases, leaving 15 bases between the germline ends. Germline V gene lookup returns CDR1 MNHNS and CDR2 SASEGT. CDR3 loop: CASSRDIGWTEAFF. The CDR3, as DNA: TGTGCCAGCAGTAGGGACATCGGTTGGACTGAAGCTTTCTTT.

V is TRBV9 and J is TRBJ1-3, with D perhaps matching TRBD1 (5 bases). Germline assignment: CDR1 SGDLS and CDR2 YYNGEE. With 0 bases removed from V and 4 bases from J, the gap between germline ends came to 5 bases. The CDR3 runs 13 residues. Here the CDR3 DNA reads TGTGCCAGCAGCGTAGGACAGGGAAACACCATATATTTT. Translation: CASSVGQGNTIYF.

The chain recombines TRBV7-9 with TRBJ2-4; 8 bases agree with TRBD2. The V and J ends lost 1 base and 3 bases, in that order; junction bases with no gene match: 8. The CDR3 consists of 17 residues. CDR1 is SEHNR, CDR2 FQNEAQ, per germline (reference sequence). CDR3 sequence (DNA): TGTGCCAGCAGCTTAGTTGGTAGCGGGACTGACAAAAACATTCAGTACTTC. Its protein is CASSLVGSGTDKNIQYF.

The chain employs TRBV6-6 and TRBJ2-2, with 9 positions matching TRBD2. The CDR3 is 16 residues long. The V gene's germline CDR1 is MNHNY and CDR2 SVGAGI (reference sequence). V lost 0 bases and J lost 1; bases outside the gene matches: 0. CDR3 bases: TGTGCCAGCAGTTACTCGACTAGCGGGAACACCGGGGAGCTGTTTTTT. It yields the protein CASSYSTSGNTGELFF.

CDR3 loop: CASSPWGGRNTEAFF. Written as DNA, the CDR3 is TGTGCCAGCAGTCCATGGGGAGGGAGGAACACTGAAGCTTTCTTT. V and J are TRBV6-6 and TRBJ1-1; D call uncertain. V was pared by 5 bases and J by 1 base, with 14 bases between. Germline CDR1 reads MNHNY; CDR2 reads SVGAGI (reference sequence). The CDR3 loop spans 15 amino acids.

The gene calls are TRBV29-1 and TRBJ2-5; TRBD1 aligns across 7 bases. Looked up from germline, CDR1 is SQVTM and CDR2 is ANQGSEA. The junction had 11 bases not matched to a gene; V was cut back by 7 bases and J by 9 bases. The CDR3 is made up of 12 amino acids. This chain's CDR3 is CSARGTVNPQYF. In DNA form, the CDR3 reads TGCAGCGCGAGGGGGACAGTCAATCCCCAGTACTTC.

The chain joins TRBV7-7 to TRBJ1-6; D is possibly TRBD1 (5 bases). The CDR3 is 16 amino acids. From germline, CDR1 is SSHAT and CDR2 FNYEAQ (reference sequence). V was cut by 1 base and J by 10 bases, with 17 bases left in between. The CDR3 is CASSLVTGRLPSPLHF. The CDR3 DNA reads TGTGCCAGCAGCTTAGTTACAGGCCGACTTCCCTCACCCCTCCACTTT.

This chain connects TRBV5-6 to TRBJ1-4; a weak D match, TRBD1 (5 bases). The CDR3 covers 12 residues. Germline V gene sequence: CDR1 SGHDT, CDR2 YYEEEE. V dropped 4 bases and J dropped 8 bases, with 9 bases sitting between them. CDR3 DNA: TGTGCCAGCAGCGGATGGGGGGAAAAACTGTTTTTT. Residues: CASSGWGEKLFF.

The genes are TRBV4-3 and TRBJ2-7; a possible D gene is TRBD2 (6 bases). The V gene lost 0 bases and the J gene lost 0 bases, with 12 bases spanning the gap. CDR1 and CDR2 (germline): LGHNA, YSLEER. The CDR3 totals 16 residues. CDR3 DNA sequence: TGCGCCAGCAGCCAAGATTGGCCCGGGAGCTCCTACGAGCAGTACTTC. As protein: CASSQDWPGSSYEQYF.